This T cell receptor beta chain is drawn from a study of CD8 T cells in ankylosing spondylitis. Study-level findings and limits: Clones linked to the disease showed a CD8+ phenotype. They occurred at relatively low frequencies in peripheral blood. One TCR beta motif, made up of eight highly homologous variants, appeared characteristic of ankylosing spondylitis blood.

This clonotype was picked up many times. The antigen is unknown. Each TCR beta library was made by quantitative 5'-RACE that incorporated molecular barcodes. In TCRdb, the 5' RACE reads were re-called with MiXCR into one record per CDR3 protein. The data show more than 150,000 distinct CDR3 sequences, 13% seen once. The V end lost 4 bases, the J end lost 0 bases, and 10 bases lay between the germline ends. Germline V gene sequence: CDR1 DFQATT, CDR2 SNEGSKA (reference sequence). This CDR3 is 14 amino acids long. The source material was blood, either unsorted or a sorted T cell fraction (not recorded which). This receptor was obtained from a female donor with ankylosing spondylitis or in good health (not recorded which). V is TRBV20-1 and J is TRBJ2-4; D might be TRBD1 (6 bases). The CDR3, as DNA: TGCAGTGCTACCCGGGACACAGCCAAAAACATTCAGTACTTC. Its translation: CSATRDTAKNIQYF.